Shown below are 12 T cell receptor beta chains from a single sample sequenced in a study of CD8+ T cells in alopecia areata. As for treatment: oral pan-JAK inhibitor, 5-10 mg twice daily. RNA was isolated and reverse transcribed to cDNA, the sequencing template. Using immunoSEQ multiplex PCR, the repertoire was profiled, and TCRdb retains in-frame clones only, with some absent. The data contain approximately 280,000 clones, 58% of them singletons. This specimen was CD4+ T cells sorted from blood, taken at week 24, from a patient treated with tofacitinib. These receptors were taken from a human donor with alopecia areata.

J is TRBJ1-1 and V is TRBV7-2, with D possibly TRBD1 on 5 matching bases. This CDR3 is 12 amino acids long. The germline V gene encodes CDR1 SGHTA and CDR2 FQGNSA. V was trimmed by 5 bases and J by 5 bases, leaving 9 bases between them. CDR3 nucleotides: TGTGCCAGCAGCCAGGGTTTTACTGAAGCTTTCTTT. Translated: CASSQGFTEAFF.

This clone was recorded only once. The chain carries TRBV5-1 and TRBJ2-5, with D perhaps being TRBD1 or TRBD2 (5 bases each). Per germline, CDR1 SGHRS and CDR2 YFSETQ. This CDR3 spans 14 amino acids. V was trimmed by 4 bases and J by 2 bases, leaving 12 bases between them. CDR3 nucleotide sequence: TGCGCCAGCAGCCCTCCGGGACCGCAAGAGACCCAGTACTTC. It specifies CASSPPGPQETQYF.

Turning to this clone: Other nucleotide sequences from this sample produce the same CDR3. The chain is built from TRBV5-1 and TRBJ2-1, with D hard to call. Per the germline V gene, CDR1 is SGHRS and CDR2 is YFSETQ. V lost 0 bases and J 0 bases, leaving 7 bases between the germline ends. This CDR3 has 15 amino acids. CDR3 in amino acids: CASSLELSSYNEQFF. For the CDR3, the DNA is TGCGCCAGCAGCTTGGAGCTGAGCTCCTACAATGAGCAGTTCTTC.

The rearrangement links TRBV7-9 to TRBJ1-1, with D perhaps TRBD1 (6 bases). This CDR3 is 11 amino acids long. CDR1 is SEHNR and CDR2 is FQNEAQ in the germline V gene (reference sequence). Trimming shortened V by 10 bases and J by 1 base, and 7 bases separated the two germline ends. The CDR3 DNA reads TGTGCCACCAGGGGGAACACTGAAGCTTTCTTT. Translating it yields CATRGNTEAFF.

The chain couples TRBV7-9 to TRBJ2-5, with 14 bases identical to TRBD2. The length of the CDR3 is 17 residues. The germline CDR1 and CDR2 sequences are SEHNR and FQNEAQ (reference sequence). V dropped 5 bases and J dropped 2; count of bases not matched to a gene: 7. CDR3 DNA sequence: TGTGCCAGCAGCCCGACTAGCGGGGGGGTTTGGCAAGAGACCCAGTACTTC. Its translation is CASSPTSGGVWQETQYF.

The rearrangement uses TRBV25-1 and TRBJ2-1, with D perhaps TRBD1 or TRBD2 (6 bases each). Germline CDR1 is MGHDK and CDR2 is SYGVNS. V was trimmed by 3 bases and J by 2 bases, leaving 11 bases between them. The CDR3 runs 15 residues. The chain's CDR3 is CASSEEGVPYNEQFF. In nucleotides, the CDR3 is TGTGCCAGCAGTGAGGAGGGGGTCCCCTACAATGAGCAGTTCTTC.

The chain has TRBV29-1 and TRBJ1-2; 8 nucleotides align to TRBD1. With 3 bases clipped from V and 4 bases from J, the junction kept 4 bases outside the gene matches. There are 13 residues in the CDR3. Germline V CDR1 and CDR2: SQVTM, ANQGSEA. The CDR3 spells CSVERTGSYGYTF. CDR3 in DNA: TGCAGCGTTGAGCGGACAGGGTCCTATGGCTACACCTTC. The full variable domain, rest sourced from reference TRBV29-1 and TRBJ1-2, is SAVISQKPSRDICQRGTSLTIQCQVDSQVTMMFWYRQQPGQSLTLIATANQGSEATYESGFVIDKFPISRPNLTFSTLTVSNMSPEDSSIYLCSVERTGSYGYTFGSGTRLTVV.

This chain links TRBV6-5 with TRBJ2-5; the D is unclear. The V gene lost 0 bases and the J gene lost 2 bases, with 7 bases spanning the gap. The CDR3 consists of 14 residues. The germline V gene encodes CDR1 MNHEY and CDR2 SVGAGI. CDR3 region: CASSYSTLQETQYF. CDR3 nucleotides: TGTGCCAGCAGTTACTCGACACTTCAAGAGACCCAGTACTTC.

This chain uses TRBV7-2 with TRBJ2-5; D may be TRBD1 (6 bases). V lost 2 bases and J 1 base, leaving 11 bases between the germline ends. The germline gives CDR1 SGHTA, CDR2 FQGNSA. The CDR3 loop spans 15 amino acids. DNA of the CDR3: TGTGCCAGCAGCTTACTTTTGGGGGCCCAAGAGACCCAGTACTTC. Translation gives CASSLLLGAQETQYF.

This chain uses TRBV29-1 with TRBJ2-1, with D uncertain. In germline, CDR1 is SQVTM, CDR2 ANQGSEA. Trimming cost V 3 bases and J 3 bases, with 12 bases left between them. The CDR3 is 14 amino acids. CDR3 sequence reads: CSVDSRTVYNEQFF. The CDR3 region has the DNA TGCAGCGTTGATAGTCGGACGGTCTACAATGAGCAGTTCTTC.

This clone has more than one count but fewer than ten. The CDR3 region has the DNA TGTGCCAGCAGAGCAAACGGGGAGCTGTTTTTT. It specifies CASRANGELFF. The gene calls are TRBV2 and TRBJ2-2; no reliable D call. The CDR3 loop spans 11 amino acids. The V end lost 6 bases, the J end lost 7 bases, and 6 bases lay between the germline ends. Germline-derived CDR1 and CDR2 are SNHLY and FYNNEI.

CDR3 DNA sequence: TGTGCCAGCAGCCGCCAAGGCGACGGTACAGGGGGCTCTGGCTACACCTTC. Its protein product is CASSRQGDGTGGSGYTF. The chain carries TRBV7-2 and TRBJ1-2; 9 bases are a match to TRBD1. The CDR3 consists of 17 residues. J was trimmed by 7 bases and V by 5 bases; bases with no gene match: 17. Germline V gives CDR1 SGHTA, CDR2 FQGNSA.